This T cell receptor beta chain was obtained from a study of cytomegalovirus exposure and HLA in healthy donors. PCR employed 60 Vbeta and 13 Jbeta primers. Data came from immunoSEQ multiplex PCR; TCRdb stores just in-frame clones and leaves some out. Of around 90,000 clones in the sample, under 85% were seen once. Trimming at V came to 2 bases and at J to 3 bases, leaving 4 bases not matched to a gene. This CDR3 contains 15 residues. CDR1 is SGHAT, CDR2 FQNNGV, per germline. The clonotype was recovered from a woman aged 40 to 49 in good health and CMV-seronegative. Sample: PBMCs. The chain employs TRBV11-2 and TRBJ2-4; 7 bases match TRBD2. The CDR3 DNA reads TGTGCCAGCAGCTTACGGGGGGACGGCAAAAACATTCAGTACTTC. Its translation is CASSLRGDGKNIQYF.